The clone carrying this TCR beta chain was observed many times. Its antigen is not known. The entry originates in a study of CD8 T cells in ankylosing spondylitis. V was shortened by 0 bases and J by 5 bases, with 14 bases between the two germline ends. There are 15 residues in the CDR3. Germline CDR1 SGHRS, CDR2 YFSETQ. Library preparation for TCR beta used quantitative 5'-RACE with molecular barcodes. TCRdb reprocessed the 5' RACE reads via MiXCR and lists one record per CDR3 protein. The sample yields more than 30,000 distinct CDR3 sequences, roughly 13% seen once. Study-wide points: For ankylosing spondylitis blood, a TCR beta motif of seven to nine highly homologous variants appeared characteristic. The study looked at matched synovial fluid samples from ankylosing spondylitis patients. Disease-linked clones were reported to be significantly enriched there.

The chain joins TRBV5-1 to TRBJ1-2, with D uncertain. The sample consisted of synovial fluid, either unsorted or a sorted T cell fraction (not recorded which). The source of this sequence is a male donor with ankylosing spondylitis. CDR3 loop: CASSLATGKSYGYTF. For the CDR3, the DNA is TGCGCCAGCAGCTTGGCCACGGGGAAGAGTTATGGCTACACCTTC.